Sequencing of this TCR beta chain was carried out in a study of T cells after yellow fever vaccination. Study-wide background: Fractions of low cell number were prepared using SMART-Seq v4 Ultra Low Input. Study-wide results and limits: A large majority of primary-vaccination clones showed up again after the booster (about 96% CD4, 75% to 90% CD8). Some clonotypes were seen in both the CD4 and the CD8 compartments. These made up a small share and likely arose from convergent recombination.

The V gene lost 0 bases and the J gene lost 5 bases, with 9 bases spanning the gap. The CDR3 covers 13 residues. Germline loops: CDR1 DFQATT, CDR2 SNEGSKA (reference sequence). In its sample, this clonotype was seen many times. Its cognate antigen is unknown. TCR cDNA was made by 5'RACE template switching, adding a universal primer site and UMIs. From the 5' RACE reads, TCRdb called clonotypes with MiXCR, one entry per CDR3 protein. Counted here are about 340,000 distinct CDR3 sequences, 3% to 4.5% occurring once; the ten biggest clones make up roughly a quarter. The source is a man in his late teens or twenties who received the YFV17D yellow fever vaccine. The material was PBMCs, obtained 5 days after the yellow fever booster vaccination. The chain joins TRBV20-1 to TRBJ2-3, with D hard to call. The CDR3 protein is CSARDYERDTQYF. CDR3 in DNA: TGCAGTGCTAGAGATTACGAACGAGATACGCAGTATTTT.